These T cell receptor beta chains were read from a single sample in a study of identifying expanded T cells in peripheral blood. Assay used: immunoSEQ multiplex PCR; TCRdb lists only in-frame clones, some missing. The data hold 55,000 to 60,000 clones, with around nine tenths observed a single time. The sample was blood. Receptors were obtained from a person aged 18 to 70 in good health. Each CDR3 is given with its conserved first and last residue. D genes are given only for firm matches. Expanded clones are given a class, and other clones once, few, many or no size at all.

length	D	V	J	size	DNA	CDR3
14	TRBD1	TRBV7-9	TRBJ1-4	NA	TGTGCCAGCAGCTCCGGGACAGTTGGTTCTGTACTGTTTTTT	CASSSGTVGSVLFF
13	NA	TRBV30	TRBJ2-7	NA	TGTGCCTGGAGTTGGGGAGCGGACTACGAGCAGTACTTC	CAWSWGADYEQYF
13	NA	TRBV2	TRBJ2-3	NA	TGTGCCGGGGCGGGACAAAACACAGATACGCAGTATTTT	CAGAGQNTDTQYF
17	NA	TRBV7-9	TRBJ2-4	NA	TGTGCCAGCAGCTTAGCGGCTCCGGGACCGAACAAAAACATTCAGTACTTC	CASSLAAPGPNKNIQYF
13	NA	TRBV6-4	TRBJ1-5	NA	TGTGCCAGCAGTGTGGAAGCGGCGCAGCCCCAGCATTTT	CASSVEAAQPQHF
15	NA	TRBV7-7	TRBJ1-1	NA	TGTGCTAGCAGCCCCTTGGGCAGGGTGGGCACTGAAGCTTTCTTT	CASSPLGRVGTEAFF
16	TRBD1	TRBV5-4	TRBJ1-1	NA	TGTGCCAGCAGCTTAGGGGGGACAGGGGGCAACCGTAAAGCTTTCTTT	CASSLGGTGGNRKAFF
14	TRBD1	TRBV7-9	TRBJ2-5	NA	TGTGCCAGCAGCGAGACAGGGGTACCGGAGACCCAGTACTTC	CASSETGVPETQYF
15	NA	TRBV28	TRBJ2-3	NA	TGTGCCAGCAGTCGAGGGACTTTTGGCACAGATACGCAGTATTTT	CASSRGTFGTDTQYF
18	TRBD2	TRBV4-2	TRBJ2-3	NA	TGTGCCAGCAGCCAAGTCGGGGAGACTAGCGGGGGTACAGATACGCAGTATTTT	CASSQVGETSGGTDTQYF
14	NA	TRBV4-2	TRBJ2-7	NA	TGTGCCAGCAGCCACCCAACGAGCGGCTACGAGCAGTACTTC	CASSHPTSGYEQYF
11	NA	TRBV6-6	TRBJ2-3	NA	TGTGCCAGCACCCGGGGCGATACGCAGTATTTT	CASTRGDTQYF
16	TRBD2	TRBV5-4	TRBJ2-3	NA	TGTGCCAGCAGTAACGGCGGGGGCGGGAGGGAAGATACGCAGTATTTT	CASSNGGGGREDTQYF
15	NA	TRBV5-4	TRBJ2-5	NA	TGTGCCAGCAGCTTGACGGGATTGGGGGAAGAGACCCAGTACTTC	CASSLTGLGEETQYF
11	NA	TRBV14	TRBJ1-5	few	TGTGCCAGCACAAAGGATCAGCCCCAGCATTTT	CASTKDQPQHF
14	NA	TRBV7-3	TRBJ2-3	NA	TGTGCCAGCAGTCCCCTCTCAACATCCGATACGCAGTATTTT	CASSPLSTSDTQYF